One and the same sample provided the 29 T cell receptor beta chains below, sequenced in a study of siplizumab effects on memory and regulatory T cells. The repertoire was sequenced with immunoSEQ multiplex PCR; TCRdb's copy has only in-frame clones and lacks some. The sample consists of around 100,000 clones, approximately 94% of them appearing once. Sequencing was carried out using non-Treg CD4+ T cells sorted from blood. These TCRs come from a human donor in good health.

This clone turned up a few times. The chain joins TRBV12-5 to TRBJ2-3, with TRBD2 matching over 14 bases. With V trimmed by 2 bases and J by 15 bases, 4 bases remained unmatched. Looked up from germline, CDR1 is LGHNT and CDR2 is FRNRAP. The CDR3 runs 13 residues. In DNA form, the CDR3 reads TGTGCTAGTGGTTTGCCGACTAGCGGGAGGGCCTATTTT. The encoded protein is CASGLPTSGRAYF.

The CDR3 sequence is CASSVATAGGPAYNEQFF. DNA of the CDR3: TGTGCCAGCAGCGTAGCTACGGCGGGAGGGCCAGCCTACAATGAGCAGTTCTTC. The chain uses TRBV9 and TRBJ2-1, with 9 bases matching TRBD2. The ends lost 0 bases at V and 2 bases at J; junction bases unmatched: 9. CDR1 is SGDLS and CDR2 is YYNGEE in the germline V gene. The CDR3 runs 18 residues.

This clone was counted a single time. This rearrangement joins TRBV5-4 to TRBJ1-3; TRBD1 is a possible D gene (5 bases). Germline V gene data show CDR1 as SGHNT and CDR2 as YYREEE (reference sequence). CDR3 length: 15 residues. V was pared by 2 bases and J by 4 bases, with 13 bases between. The CDR3 protein is CASSFGGSSGNTIYF. DNA for the CDR3: TGTGCCAGCAGCTTCGGGGGTAGTTCGGGAAACACCATATATTTT.

This chain links TRBV7-8 with TRBJ2-1; D not resolved. Deletions cut 2 bases from V and 6 bases from J, with 11 bases between. The CDR3 has 14 amino acids. Germline V CDR1 and CDR2: SGHVS, FQNEAQ. The CDR3 loop is CASSLSPGPNEQFF. In nucleotides, the CDR3 is TGTGCCAGCAGCTTATCTCCGGGTCCCAATGAGCAGTTCTTC.

This chain connects TRBV5-4 to TRBJ2-2; D is tentatively TRBD1 or TRBD2 (6 bases each). This CDR3 is built from 14 residues. Germline V gene lookup returns CDR1 SGHNT and CDR2 YYREEE (reference sequence). V lost 0 bases and J lost 6, with 9 bases in between. The CDR3 bases are TGTGCCAGCAGCTTGGTTGGGGGGCCCGGGGAGCTGTTTTTT. Protein: CASSLVGGPGELFF.

The chain employs TRBV5-1 and TRBJ1-3; TRBD1 might be the D (6 bases). Germline V gene sequence: CDR1 SGHRS, CDR2 YFSETQ. CDR3 size: 16 residues. Trimming removed 4 bases at V and 4 bases at J, with 18 bases between. CDR3 loop: CASSEGGSGRGNTIYF. The CDR3 DNA sequence: TGCGCCAGCAGCGAGGGGGGCAGCGGTCGCGGAAACACCATATATTTT.

The chain couples TRBV29-1 to TRBJ2-6, with D possibly TRBD1 on 6 matching bases. Germline values: CDR1 SQVTM, CDR2 ANQGSEA. The CDR3 is made up of 16 amino acids. The V end lost 4 bases, the J end lost 8 bases, and 21 bases lay between the germline ends. DNA for the CDR3: TGCAGCGTTGGTCACAGGGTGCTTCGCCGGACCAACGTCCTGACTTTC. Its translation is CSVGHRVLRRTNVLTF. The complete variable domain, with remaining parts taken from reference TRBV29-1 and TRBJ2-6, reads SAVISQKPSRDICQRGTSLTIQCQVDSQVTMMFWYRQQPGQSLTLIATANQGSEATYESGFVIDKFPISRPNLTFSTLTVSNMSPEDSSIYLCSVGHRVLRRTNVLTFGAGSRLTVL.

V usage is TRBV7-9 and J usage is TRBJ1-2; a weak D match, TRBD1 (5 bases). Germline assignment: CDR1 SEHNR and CDR2 FQNEAQ (reference sequence). Trimming took off 5 bases at V and 4 bases at J, with 17 bases between the two ends. The CDR3 length is 15 residues. CDR3 nucleotide sequence: TGTGCCAGCAGCAAAGCCGACAGCAGCATCTATGGCTACACCTTC. This translates into CASSKADSSIYGYTF. Full variable domain (missing parts from reference TRBV7-9 and TRBJ1-2): DTGVSQNPRHKITKRGQNVTFRCDPISEHNRLYWYRQTLGQGPEFLTYFQNEAQLEKSRLLSDRFSAERPKGSFSTLEIQRTEQGDSAMYLCASSKADSSIYGYTFGSGTRLTVV.

This chain links TRBV2 with TRBJ1-1, with TRBD1 matching over 10 bases. The V gene's germline CDR1 is SNHLY and CDR2 FYNNEI. The CDR3 runs 15 residues. J lost 6 bases, V lost 6 bases, and 10 bases had no gene match. The CDR3 coding sequence is TGTGCCAGCAGCGACTCGGGACAGGGGAGGGCTGAAGCTTTCTTT. Translating gives CASSDSGQGRAEAFF.

J is TRBJ2-1 and V is TRBV9; D is unclear. The CDR3 runs to 13 residues. V was clipped by 0 bases and J by 3 bases, with 4 bases between them. CDR1 and CDR2 (germline): SGDLS, YYNGEE. Here the CDR3 reads CASSVVGYNEQFF. DNA of the CDR3: TGTGCCAGCAGCGTAGTGGGCTACAATGAGCAGTTCTTC.

The CDR3 sequence: CAGGAANEKLFF. CDR3 in DNA: TGTGCCGGTGGGGCGGCGAATGAAAAACTGTTTTTT. This sequence joins TRBV7-9 and TRBJ1-4, with D tentatively TRBD1 (5 bases). This CDR3 is 12 amino acids long. Germline CDR1 is SEHNR and CDR2 is FQNEAQ (reference sequence). V was pared by 11 bases and J by 5 bases, with 12 bases between.

This chain joins TRBV6-1 and TRBJ1-1, with a tentative D call TRBD1 (5 bases). Trimming stripped 9 bases from V and 0 bases from J, with 14 bases between. CDR3 size: 14 residues. Germline V CDR1 and CDR2: MNHNS, SASEGT. The CDR3 DNA follows: TGTGCCAGTCGTGCGAAGGGGATGAACACTGAAGCTTTCTTT. Protein product: CASRAKGMNTEAFF.

The CDR3 sequence is CASSRGLGTIYF. For the CDR3, the DNA is TGCGCCAGCAGCAGGGGGCTCGGGACCATATATTTT. The chain combines TRBV10-2 with TRBJ1-3, with 8 bases matching TRBD1. This CDR3 has 12 residues. The V gene end was trimmed by 6 bases and the J gene end by 10 bases; junction bases not matched to a gene: 5. Germline lookup yields CDR1 WSHSY and CDR2 SAAADI.

Here the CDR3 reads CASSPRGLAGASYEQYF. CDR3 bases: TGTGCCAGCAGCCCGCGCGGACTAGCGGGAGCCTCCTACGAGCAGTACTTC. The V call is TRBV5-4, the J call TRBJ2-7, with TRBD2 identical over 13 bases. The CDR3 runs 17 residues. J gave up 0 bases and V 4 bases, and 7 bases lay outside the gene matches. The V gene's germline CDR1 is SGHNT and CDR2 YYREEE (reference sequence).

A few counts support this clone. The chain joins TRBV29-1 to TRBJ1-1; no definite D call. V dropped 4 bases and J dropped 5 bases, with 5 bases sitting between them. This CDR3 has 10 amino acids. Germline values: CDR1 SQVTM, CDR2 ANQGSEA. For the CDR3, the DNA is TGCAGCGTTGGAGTAACTGAAGCTTTCTTT. This encodes CSVGVTEAFF.

Of note for this clone: Germline and junction disagree at one end, which may indicate a read error. This rearrangement joins TRBV7-7 to TRBJ2-7; 7 bases line up with TRBD1. This CDR3 region has 15 residues. CDR1 and CDR2 (germline): SSHAT, FNYEAQ (reference sequence). CDR3 DNA sequence: TGTGCTAGCAGCCTGGGACAGCCGGGGCTCTACGAGCAGTACTTC. It translates to CASSLGQPGLYEQYF.

The J gene is TRBJ1-2, the V gene TRBV6-1; D may be TRBD1 (6 bases). This CDR3 is 16 amino acids long. The germline V gene has CDR1 MNHNS and CDR2 SASEGT. V lost 3 bases, J lost 3 bases, and 17 bases lay in between. CDR3 DNA sequence: TGTGCCAGCAGTGATAGGGGGTTAGAGAGATACTATGGCTACACCTTC. Amino acids: CASSDRGLERYYGYTF.

The V gene is TRBV7-9, the J gene TRBJ1-1, with D tentatively TRBD1 (5 bases). This CDR3 spans 14 amino acids. Germline assignment: CDR1 SEHNR and CDR2 FQNEAQ (reference sequence). V dropped 6 bases and J dropped 1 base, with 12 bases sitting between them. The CDR3 DNA sequence: TGTGCCAGCAGGCGGACGGGGCCGAACACTGAAGCTTTCTTT. Translated, it gives CASRRTGPNTEAFF.

The genes are TRBV5-1 and TRBJ2-3, with D perhaps matching TRBD2 (7 bases). The germline CDR1 and CDR2 sequences are SGHRS and YFSETQ. V lost 7 bases to trimming and J lost 2 bases, with 14 bases between them. This CDR3 region has 14 residues. This chain's CDR3 is CASWGGQNTDTQYF. The CDR3 DNA sequence: TGCGCCAGCTGGGGGGGACAAAACACAGATACGCAGTATTTT.

CDR3: CASSLAPNTEAFF. The CDR3 DNA reads TGTGCCAGCAGCTTAGCCCCGAACACTGAAGCTTTCTTT. The chain links TRBV7-2 to TRBJ1-1; D not certain. CDR3 length: 13 amino acids. CDR1 SGHTA and CDR2 FQGNSA come from the germline V gene. The germline V and J ends were trimmed by 0 bases and 1 base, with 3 bases remaining between them.

The V and J genes are TRBV19 and TRBJ2-2; maybe TRBD2 (6 bases). Per the germline V gene, CDR1 is LNHDA and CDR2 is SQIVND (reference sequence). The V end lost 1 base, the J end lost 4 bases, and 13 bases lay between the germline ends. The CDR3 contains 16 residues. The CDR3, as DNA: TGTGCCAGTAGTATAGGGAGGGGCCAACCCACCGGGGAGCTGTTTTTT. It specifies CASSIGRGQPTGELFF.

This clone was observed a few times. The V and J genes are TRBV18 and TRBJ1-1, with TRBD1 identical over 8 bases. V was pared by 3 bases and J by 10 bases, with 4 bases of the junction left unmatched. This CDR3 comprises 12 residues. Germline V gene data show CDR1 as KGHSH and CDR2 as LQKENI. For the CDR3, the DNA is TGTGCCAGCTCACCCGGACAGGGCCGAGCTTTCTTT. Translated, it gives CASSPGQGRAFF. Complete variable domain (other parts from reference TRBV18 and TRBJ1-1): NAGVMQNPRHLVRRRGQEARLRCSPMKGHSHVYWYRQLPEEGLKFMVYLQKENIIDESGMPKERFSAEFPKEGPSILRIQQVVRGDSAAYFCASSPGQGRAFFGQGTRLTVV.

V usage is TRBV4-1 and J usage is TRBJ2-4; tentative D call: TRBD2 (6 bases). The ends were cut back, 1 base at V and 0 bases at J, with 13 bases in the middle. This CDR3 comprises 17 residues. Germline values: CDR1 MGHRA, CDR2 YSYEKL. As DNA, the CDR3 is TGCGCCAGCAGCCAAGCGTCGTGGGGACTAGCCAAAAACATTCAGTACTTC. As protein: CASSQASWGLAKNIQYF.

The J gene is TRBJ2-7, the V gene TRBV27, with 8 nucleotides matching TRBD2. With 6 bases clipped from V and 2 bases from J, the junction kept 9 bases outside the gene matches. This CDR3 region has 15 residues. The germline V gene has CDR1 MNHEY and CDR2 SMNVEV (reference sequence). The CDR3 loop is CASSDSGKGTYEQYF. The CDR3 DNA is TGTGCCAGCAGCGATAGCGGGAAGGGGACCTACGAGCAGTACTTC.

The J gene is TRBJ2-1, the V gene TRBV11-2, with TRBD2 matching over 10 bases. Trimming removed 0 bases from V and 7 bases from J; junction bases left unmatched: 6. Germline V gene sequence: CDR1 SGHAT, CDR2 FQNNGV. The CDR3 sequence is 16 residues long. The DNA of the CDR3 is TGTGCCAGCAGCTTAGATGTGGCAGCGGGAGGGAATGAGCAGTTCTTC. Its protein product is CASSLDVAAGGNEQFF.

This clone was detected only once. V usage is TRBV27 and J usage is TRBJ2-7, with D tentatively TRBD1 or TRBD2 (5 bases each). From germline, CDR1 is MNHEY and CDR2 SMNVEV (reference sequence). V lost 4 bases and J 7 bases, leaving 17 bases between the germline ends. The CDR3 is 14 amino acids. The CDR3, as DNA: TGTGCCAGCAGTTCCCAAACGGGGCGCCGAGAGCAGTACTTC. Encoded protein: CASSSQTGRREQYF.

V usage is TRBV7-6 and J usage is TRBJ1-1; D gene uncertain. The CDR3 consists of 13 residues. Germline CDR1 is SGHVS and CDR2 is FNYEAQ. Trimming shortened V by 5 bases and J by 1 base, and 8 bases separated the two germline ends. The CDR3 DNA sequence: TGTGCCAGCAGCCAAAGATCGAACACTGAAGCTTTCTTT. It translates to CASSQRSNTEAFF.

This chain uses TRBV11-2 with TRBJ1-2; TRBD1 is a possible D gene (6 bases). Germline V gene data show CDR1 as SGHAT and CDR2 as FQNNGV. Deletions cut 1 base from V and 2 bases from J, with 8 bases between. The CDR3 has 14 residues. CDR3 sequence (DNA): TGTGCCAGCAGCTTAGTTCAGGGGAACTATGGCTACACCTTC. It encodes CASSLVQGNYGYTF. The complete variable domain, with remaining parts taken from reference TRBV11-2 and TRBJ1-2, reads EAGVAQSPRYKIIEKRQSVAFWCNPISGHATLYWYQQILGQGPKLLIQFQNNGVVDDSQLPKDRFSAERLKGVDSTLKIQPAKLEDSAVYLCASSLVQGNYGYTFGSGTRLTVV.

The CDR3 spells CASSLDGGRAAHEQYF. CDR3 sequence (DNA): TGCGCCAGCAGCTTGGACGGCGGGAGGGCTGCGCATGAGCAGTACTTC. This chain connects TRBV5-1 to TRBJ2-7; 9 nucleotides line up with TRBD2. V lost 0 bases to trimming and J lost 7 bases; unmatched junction nucleotides: 11. This CDR3 region has 16 residues. Germline CDR1 and CDR2: SGHRS and YFSETQ.